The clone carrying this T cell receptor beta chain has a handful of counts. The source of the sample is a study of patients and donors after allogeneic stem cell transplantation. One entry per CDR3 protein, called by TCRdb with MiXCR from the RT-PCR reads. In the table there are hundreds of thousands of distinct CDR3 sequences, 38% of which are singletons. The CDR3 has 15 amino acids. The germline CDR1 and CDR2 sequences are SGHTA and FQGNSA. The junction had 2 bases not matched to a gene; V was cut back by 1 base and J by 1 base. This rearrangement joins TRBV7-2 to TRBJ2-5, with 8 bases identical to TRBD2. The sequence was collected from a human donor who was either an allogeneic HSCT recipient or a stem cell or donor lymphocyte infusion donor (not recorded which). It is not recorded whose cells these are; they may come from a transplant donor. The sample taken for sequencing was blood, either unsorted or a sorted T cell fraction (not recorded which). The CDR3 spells CASSLVLAAQETQYF. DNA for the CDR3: TGTGCCAGCAGCTTAGTACTAGCGGCCCAAGAGACCCAGTACTTC. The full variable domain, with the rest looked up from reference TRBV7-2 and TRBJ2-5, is GAGVSQSPSNKVTEKGKDVELRCDPISGHTALYWYRQSLGQGLEFLIYFQGNSAPDKSGLPSDRFSAERTGGSVSTLTIQRTQQEDSAVYLCASSLVLAAQETQYFGPGTRLLVL.